This TCR beta chain derives from a study of blood T cell repertoires in COVID-19. On the study more broadly: PBMCs, B-cell-depleted T cells, or T cells were the source of the cDNA or gDNA that made up the material.

Repertoires were generated with immunoSEQ multiplex PCR, while TCRdb's copy carries only in-frame clones and drops some. The table has roughly 270,000 clones, 65% to 90% seen once; the top ten hold about 5.1%. The CDR3 runs 12 residues. Germline CDR1 reads LGHDT; CDR2 reads YNNKEL (reference sequence). V was clipped by 3 bases and J by 10 bases; unmatched bases: 0. Sample: peripheral blood. This TCR was sampled from a man aged 45-65 years with active or convalescent COVID-19. V gene TRBV3-1 (or the pseudogene TRBV3-2) combines with J gene TRBJ2-1; TRBD2 aligns across 10 bases. The CDR3 coding sequence is TGTGCCAGCAGCCAGGGACTAGCGGAGCAGTTCTTC. This codes for CASSQGLAEQFF.